A selection of T cell receptor beta chains follows, all from one sample in a study of radiation and T cells in renal cell carcinoma. Here immunoSEQ multiplex PCR was the method, and the copy in TCRdb shows in-frame clones only, minus some. There are 150,000 or so clones in the sample; 70% to 90% occur only once, and 12% lies in the top ten. Material: blood, obtained from a patient whose treatment included radiotherapy and nephrectomy. Source of these receptors: a woman in her forties or fifties with renal cell carcinoma. Each CDR3 is given with its conserved first and last residue. Each record gives: clone size, J gene, V gene, D gene, CDR3 protein, CDR3 DNA. The D gene is left open where the match is weak. The size of a clone is reported for some rows only, either as once, few or many, or as a class for expanded clones.

>-|TRBJ2-1|TRBV4-1|-
CASSQGEQPHEQFF
TGCGCCAGCAGCCAAGGCGAGCAGCCCCATGAGCAGTTCTTC
>once|TRBJ2-2|TRBV7-9|-
CASSLNTGELFF
TGTGCCAGCAGTCTCAACACCGGGGAGCTGTTTTTT
>-|TRBJ2-1|TRBV6-5|-
CASRGRLYNEQFF
TGTGCCAGCAGGGGTCGGCTATACAATGAGCAGTTCTTC
>-|TRBJ1-5|TRBV10-3|-
CAIRGEGDQPQHF
TGTGCCATCAGGGGAGAAGGGGATCAGCCCCAGCATTTT
>-|TRBJ2-7|TRBV4-3|-
CASSPSLLALNYEQYF
TGCGCCAGCAGCCCGTCGCTCCTAGCGCTCAACTACGAGCAGTACTTC
>-|TRBJ2-7|TRBV7-9|-
CASSSPEISYEQYF
TGTGCCAGCAGCTCTCCGGAGATCTCCTACGAGCAGTACTTC
>-|TRBJ1-3|TRBV19|-
CASSPLPRGAVDTIYF
TGTGCCAGTAGTCCCTTACCCAGGGGAGCTGTGGACACCATATATTTT
>-|TRBJ1-4|TRBV30|TRBD1
CAWTGQSGVEKLFF
TGTGCCTGGACGGGACAGTCCGGTGTGGAAAAACTGTTTTTT
>once|TRBJ2-3|TRBV15|TRBD2
CATSTRRGLASGTDTQYF
TGTGCCACCAGCACACGAAGGGGACTAGCTTCGGGCACAGATACGCAGTATTTT
>-|TRBJ1-2|TRBV13|TRBD1
CASSPQGGQYYGYTF
TGTGCCAGCAGCCCTCAAGGGGGACAGTACTATGGCTACACCTTC
>-|TRBJ2-3|TRBV6-1|-
CATSGGGALDTQYF
TGTGCCACCTCCGGTGGGGGGGCCCTTGATACGCAGTATTTT
>-|TRBJ2-6|TRBV30|TRBD1
CAALDRASGGANVLTF
TGTGCCGCCCTAGACAGGGCCTCCGGTGGGGCCAACGTCCTGACTTTC
>-|TRBJ1-2|TRBV6-5|TRBD1
CASSMTTTGLVGYTF
TGTGCCAGCAGCATGACCACGACAGGGTTGGTTGGCTACACCTTC
>once|TRBJ1-1|TRBV19|-
CASSSEAAMNTEAFF
TGTGCCAGTAGTAGTGAGGCGGCCATGAACACTGAAGCTTTCTTT
>-|TRBJ2-6|TRBV2|-
CASSEGAGRGANVLTF
TGTGCCAGCAGTGAAGGCGCAGGGCGTGGGGCCAACGTCCTGACTTTC
>-|TRBJ2-7|TRBV11-2|-
CASSLAPGDSYEQYF
TGTGCCAGCAGCTTAGCGCCAGGGGACTCCTACGAGCAGTACTTC
>-|TRBJ1-4|TRBV29-1|-
CSVRTATYEKLFF
TGCAGCGTTAGGACAGCTACCTATGAAAAACTGTTTTTT
>-|TRBJ1-4|TRBV18|-
CASSPRSGQPNEKLFF
TGTGCCAGCTCACCCCGATCAGGACAGCCTAATGAAAAACTGTTTTTT
>-|TRBJ2-3|TRBV2|-
CASSDSSQADTQYF
TGTGCCAGCAGTGATTCTAGCCAAGCAGATACGCAGTATTTT
>-|TRBJ2-5|TRBV27|TRBD1
CASSSGRGTGVLQTQYF
TGTGCCAGCAGCTCCGGCAGGGGGACAGGGGTACTTCAGACCCAGTACTTC
>-|TRBJ1-5|TRBV19|-
CASSIGADLSNQPQHF
TGTGCCAGTAGTATAGGGGCAGACCTAAGCAATCAGCCCCAGCATTTT
>once|TRBJ2-3|TRBV20-1|-
CSAKRTDTQYF
TGCAGTGCCAAGCGCACAGATACGCAGTATTTT
>-|TRBJ2-5|TRBV4-1|-
CASSYTSGIGGPQETQYF
TGCGCCAGCAGCTATACGTCGGGAATCGGGGGGCCCCAAGAGACCCAGTACTTC
>-|TRBJ2-5|TRBV7-3|TRBD1
CASSLNGRGISETQYF
TGTGCCAGCAGCTTAAACGGCAGGGGGATATCAGAGACCCAGTACTTC
>-|TRBJ1-1|TRBV18|-
CASSPLWGLGQGNTEAFF
TGTGCCAGCTCACCTCTTTGGGGCCTAGGGCAGGGGAACACTGAAGCTTTCTTT
>few|TRBJ1-1|TRBV9|TRBD1
CASSARGLNTEAFF
TGTGCCAGCAGCGCCAGGGGGCTTAACACTGAAGCTTTCTTT
>-|TRBJ2-2|TRBV5-1|-
CASSTQGGANTGELFF
TGCGCCAGCAGCACCCAAGGAGGAGCTAACACCGGGGAGCTGTTTTTT
>-|TRBJ1-2|TRBV19|-
CASIGRGGYTF
TGTGCCAGTATAGGCAGGGGAGGCTACACCTTC
>-|TRBJ1-3|TRBV4-1|-
CASSPGIRYGNTIYF
TGCGCCAGCAGCCCGGGGATACGTTATGGAAACACCATATATTTT
>-|TRBJ1-6|TRBV7-2|-
CASSLASDDSPLHF
TGTGCCAGCAGCTTAGCATCGGACGACTCACCCCTCCACTTT
>-|TRBJ1-2|TRBV5-6|TRBD1
CASSTPQGFNYGYTF
TGTGCCAGCAGCACCCCACAGGGGTTTAACTATGGCTACACCTTC
>once|TRBJ1-5|TRBV15|-
CATSRGFSQPQHF
TGTGCCACCAGCAGAGGGTTTAGTCAGCCCCAGCATTTT
>-|TRBJ2-6|TRBV7-9|-
CASSPGRILTF
TGTGCCAGCAGCCCGGGTCGAATCCTGACTTTC
>-|TRBJ2-5|TRBV7-3|-
CASSQGETQYF
TGTGCCAGCAGCCAGGGCGAGACCCAGTACTTC
>-|TRBJ1-5|TRBV14|-
CASSQVFGRLLNQPQHF
TGTGCCAGCAGCCAAGTGTTCGGTCGGCTGCTGAATCAGCCCCAGCATTTT
>-|TRBJ2-7|TRBV18|-
CASSPRDTAGEQYF
TGTGCCAGCTCACCAAGGGACACCGCTGGCGAGCAGTACTTC
>few|TRBJ1-2|TRBV7-9|TRBD1
CASRATGDGYTF
TGTGCCAGCAGAGCGACAGGGGATGGCTACACCTTC
>-|TRBJ1-5|TRBV19|TRBD1
CASSTHRGRDSNQPQHF
TGTGCCAGTAGTACGCACAGGGGCCGGGATAGCAATCAGCCCCAGCATTTT
>-|TRBJ1-2|TRBV29-1|TRBD1
CSVIVGQGPYGYTF
TGCAGCGTTATCGTAGGACAGGGACCCTATGGCTACACCTTC
>-|TRBJ2-5|TRBV29-1|-
CSVRTDQETQYF
TGCAGCGTTAGGACAGACCAAGAGACCCAGTACTTC
>-|TRBJ2-7|TRBV4-1|-
CASSLYRDNSYEQYF
TGCGCCAGCAGCCTCTACCGGGACAACTCCTACGAGCAGTACTTC
>-|TRBJ1-2|TRBV6-5|-
CASSYSNQGPFYGYTF
TGTGCCAGCAGTTACTCGAACCAGGGACCGTTTTATGGCTACACCTTC
>once|TRBJ1-1|TRBV25-1|-
CASSAWTGTVNTEAFF
TGTGCCAGCAGTGCATGGACCGGGACGGTGAACACTGAAGCTTTCTTT
>-|TRBJ1-1|TRBV6-1|-
CASSDWGSPNTEAFF
TGTGCCAGCAGTGATTGGGGCAGCCCGAACACTGAAGCTTTCTTT
>-|TRBJ2-3|TRBV2|-
CARGGGPRDTQYF
TGTGCCAGAGGAGGTGGGCCTAGAGATACGCAGTATTTT
>-|TRBJ2-7|TRBV19|-
CASSNIRVKYF
TGTGCCAGTAGTAACATAAGAGTCAAATACTTC
>-|TRBJ2-7|TRBV5-6|TRBD1
CASSQMGRGRSYEQYF
TGTGCCAGCAGCCAAATGGGCAGGGGGCGTTCCTACGAGCAGTACTTC
>-|TRBJ2-1|TRBV7-3|-
CASSPSRTENEQFF
TGTGCCAGCAGCCCTTCCCGGACAGAAAATGAGCAGTTCTTC
>-|TRBJ1-2|TRBV9|-
CASSVAPVLQARGVVDGYTF
TGTGCCAGCAGCGTAGCGCCTGTACTGCAGGCGAGGGGGGTAGTAGATGGCTACACCTTC
>once|TRBJ2-1|TRBV7-2|-
CASSLGDEQFF
TGTGCCAGCAGCTTAGGGGATGAGCAGTTCTTC
>-|TRBJ2-3|TRBV5-5|TRBD2
CASSLVTSETDTQYF
TGTGCCAGCAGCTTGGTAACTAGCGAAACAGATACGCAGTATTTT
>-|TRBJ1-5|TRBV19|-
CASSWSNQPQHF
TGTGCCAGTAGCTGGAGCAATCAGCCCCAGCATTTT
>-|TRBJ1-2|TRBV19|-
CASTIQGANYGYTF
TGTGCCAGTACGATCCAGGGCGCTAACTATGGCTACACCTTC
>-|TRBJ1-6|TRBV4-3|-
CASSQDGSYNSPLHF
TGCGCCAGCAGCCAAGATGGGTCATATAATTCACCCCTCCACTTT
>once|TRBJ1-5|TRBV19|-
CASRDDERINQPQHF
TGTGCCAGTAGGGACGACGAGCGGATCAATCAGCCCCAGCATTTT